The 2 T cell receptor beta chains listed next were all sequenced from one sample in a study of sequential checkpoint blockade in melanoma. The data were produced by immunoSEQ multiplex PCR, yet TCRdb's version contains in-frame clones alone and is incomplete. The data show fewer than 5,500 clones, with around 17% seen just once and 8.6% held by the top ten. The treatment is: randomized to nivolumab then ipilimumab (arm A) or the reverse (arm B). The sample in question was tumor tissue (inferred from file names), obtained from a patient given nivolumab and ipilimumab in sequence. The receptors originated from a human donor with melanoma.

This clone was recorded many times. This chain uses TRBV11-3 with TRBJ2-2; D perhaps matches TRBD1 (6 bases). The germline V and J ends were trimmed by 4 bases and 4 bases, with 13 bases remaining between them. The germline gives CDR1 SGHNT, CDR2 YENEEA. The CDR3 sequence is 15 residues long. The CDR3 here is CASSYGQGSTGELFF. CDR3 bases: TGTGCCAGCAGCTACGGGCAGGGGAGCACCGGGGAGCTGTTTTTT.

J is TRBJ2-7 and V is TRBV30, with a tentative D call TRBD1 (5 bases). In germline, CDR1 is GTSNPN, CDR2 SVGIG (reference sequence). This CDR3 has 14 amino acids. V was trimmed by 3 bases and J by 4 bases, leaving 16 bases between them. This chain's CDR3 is CAWRASGQGYEQYF. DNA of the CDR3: TGTGCCTGGAGGGCATCAGGGCAGGGATACGAGCAGTACTTC.